These 6 T cell receptor beta chains originate from one sample sequenced in a study of shared clonotypes between healthy human individuals (TCRdb year 2020). The library was generated by the immunoSEQ multiplex PCR assay. Entries here come from immuneACCESS through TCRdb and include only in-frame sequences with V and J called. Some clones fail to appear in such tables; in the studies checked, an unresolved V gene covers under half of the shortfall, and the cause of the remainder is unknown. The sample contains around 500,000 clones, about three quarters of them found a single time. The ten largest clones add up to roughly 13% of the sample. Sequenced material: PBMCs. The receptors were gathered from a woman in her 40s in good health. Some clones in this sample may be carry-over from other donors' samples.

This clone was found a few times. The chain uses TRBV7-9 and TRBJ2-5, with D tentatively TRBD2 (6 bases). V lost 5 bases and J lost 1, with 14 bases in between. The V gene's germline CDR1 is SEHNR and CDR2 FQNEAQ (reference sequence). The CDR3 is 15 amino acids. The CDR3 nucleotides read TGTGCCAGCAGCCCCCCCGGGACTCCCCAAGAGACCCAGTACTTC. Amino acids: CASSPPGTPQETQYF. The full variable domain, its missing parts supplied by reference TRBV7-9 and TRBJ2-5, is DTGVSQNPRHKITKRGQNVTFRCDPISEHNRLYWYRQTLGQGPEFLTYFQNEAQLEKSRLLSDRFSAERPKGSFSTLEIQRTEQGDSAMYLCASSPPGTPQETQYFGPGTRLLVL.

This sequence joins TRBV28 and TRBJ1-1; D is undetermined. In germline, CDR1 is MDHEN, CDR2 SYDVKM. The CDR3 length is 12 residues. The V gene lost 0 bases and the J gene lost 8 bases, with 7 bases spanning the gap. Here the CDR3 DNA reads TGTGCCAGCAGTTTATGGGGTCGGGAAGCTTTCTTT. Protein: CASSLWGREAFF.

This sequence joins TRBV7-8 and TRBJ1-5, with 8 bases that match TRBD1. Per the germline V gene, CDR1 is SGHVS and CDR2 is FQNEAQ. This CDR3 is 17 amino acids long. V shed 5 bases and J 2 bases; nucleotides not matched to a gene: 11. CDR3 loop: CASSTRTGGRGNQPQHF. Here the CDR3 DNA reads TGTGCCAGCAGCACTAGAACAGGGGGTCGAGGCAATCAGCCCCAGCATTTT.

The rearrangement joins TRBV18 to TRBJ2-7; TRBD1 matches 9 bases. The J segment lost 6 bases and the V segment lost 0 bases, leaving 6 bases of the junction unmatched. The germline V gene has CDR1 KGHSH and CDR2 LQKENI. The CDR3 runs 15 residues. CDR3 nucleotide sequence: TGTGCCAGCTCACCACCAGTAGGGACAGGGCGCGAGCAGTACTTC. This gives the protein CASSPPVGTGREQYF.

The chain has TRBV18 and TRBJ1-2, with 10 positions matching TRBD1. V shed 2 bases and J 7 bases; nucleotides not matched to a gene: 10. Germline loops: CDR1 KGHSH, CDR2 LQKENI. This CDR3 has 16 residues. The CDR3 coding sequence is TGTGCCAGCTCACCAATCCTCGACAGGGGGCGAGGTGGCTACACCTTC. Its protein product is CASSPILDRGRGGYTF. Full variable domain (rest looked up from reference TRBV18 and TRBJ1-2): NAGVMQNPRHLVRRRGQEARLRCSPMKGHSHVYWYRQLPEEGLKFMVYLQKENIIDESGMPKERFSAEFPKEGPSILRIQQVVRGDSAAYFCASSPILDRGRGGYTFGSGTRLTVV.

The chain links TRBV7-2 to TRBJ1-4; perhaps TRBD1 as D (5 bases). V was trimmed by 2 bases and J by 6 bases, leaving 13 bases between them. CDR1 SGHTA and CDR2 FQGNSA come from the germline V gene. The CDR3 runs to 15 residues. The CDR3 sequence is CASSLLGPGDEKLFF. CDR3 coding DNA: TGTGCCAGCAGCTTATTGGGACCGGGGGATGAAAAACTGTTTTTT.